This T cell receptor (beta chain) was obtained from a study of cytomegalovirus exposure and HLA in healthy donors (dated by TCRdb to about 2017). Study-level background: In an earlier analysis of under 750 of the donors, approximately 300 Gb of sequence data and 117 million unique TCR beta sequences from roughly 200 million T cells were reported. The genetic ancestry cluster associated with self-reported Caucasian donors included around 76% of the 398 genotyped donors. Every discovery cohort repertoire had been produced on one sequencing platform. Around 300 gigabases of sequencing data and 70 million to 85 million unique TCR sequences were included in an early release covering over 600 HLA-typed donors. The study used immunosequencing to profile the T cell repertoires of 666 subjects and linked those repertoires to cytomegalovirus serostatus. In a later analysis, previously published TCR beta repertoires from 550 to 700 donors were re-analyzed and high-resolution HLA genotyping was added so that TCR occurrence patterns could be studied. The study was designed to test whether signatures of past pathogen exposure could be identified by cataloging public T cell receptors. Along with the approximately 600-subject first cohort, a separate validation cohort of roughly 110 different subjects was used. To predict cytomegalovirus infection status, the study brought together high-throughput TCR immunosequencing, statistical association of individual TCRs with disease status, and machine learning. Across 398 genotyped donors of the cohort, an average of 235,054 unique TCR beta nucleotide sequences per donor were sequenced, and 15% to 20% of those sequences were non-productive. An earlier analysis of 587 of the donors used high-throughput TCR beta sequencing to judge whether each TCR beta V gene segment behaved as functional or pseudogenic. Donor age, sex, ethnicity and CMV serostatus were collected together with the repertoire data. Class I and class II HLA loci were covered by the typing at four-digit resolution. Genome-wide SNP genotypes for about 55% of the 666 donors were used in a later genetic analysis, which treated that subset as a discovery cohort. Four or five DR-DQ haplotypes were handled as single units for association and clustering because linkage in the cohort was strong. Typing coverage varied by locus: roughly 620-630 donors for A, B, C, DRB1 and DQB1; approximately 500 for DQA1; over 600 for DPA1; around 450 for DPB1. The later analysis used no new phenotypic data to find candidate immune exposures, relying instead on TCR beta sequences and their occurrence across donors.

The research as a whole found: Because the 87-base-pair reads could not distinguish some IMGT-functional V segments, including TRBV6-2 and TRBV6-3, those segments were excluded. Correlated functional status among segregating V segments might be attributable to linkage disequilibrium, but an unknown experimental factor could not be ruled out. Compared with the roughly 710-donor mean, donors in an Asian-associated ancestry cluster had fewer N-insertions in productive TCRs, according to a later genetic analysis. In the study, around 150 TCR beta chains were listed as associated with cytomegalovirus. In a later analysis, most CMV-associated TCR beta chains were found to appear HLA-restricted, with HLA associations seemingly driven largely by CMV exposure. In vitro tests confirmed that a few of the cytomegalovirus-associated TCR beta chains recognize cytomegalovirus antigens. The cohort was sequenced for TCR beta chains only, and without alpha or paired-chain data the features that could be detected were limited. Most TCR sequences were seen in very few donors, while some public TCRs were found in many individuals. The sequencing pipeline was judged likely to have produced a cluster of highly shared sequence variants as a technical artifact. Because some donors lacked HLA typing at each locus, the association tests relied only on the typed subset. Several of the top co-occurrence clusters appeared to be linked to parvovirus B19, influenza, CMV and Epstein-Barr virus, according to a later analysis. Seventeen rarely observed V segments, including chromosome 9 orphons, were excluded from the earlier analysis of approximately 500 of the donors because counts were too low. In a later genetic analysis, a missense DCLRE1C variant was associated with V-gene and J-gene trimming of TCR beta chains, and the association was replicated in an independent cohort. The authors suggested that the approach could potentially be extended to other disease states and immunological phenotypes. In a later analysis, some 18,000 TCR beta sequences were associated with specific HLA alleles at a false discovery rate of 0.05. An earlier analysis of around 540 of the donors showed that most TCR beta V segments appeared in productive rearrangements either about 87% or about 30% of the time, which broadly matched IMGT annotations. In a later analysis, the rate of TCR association differed among HLA loci, with DRB1 alleles having the most associated TCRs and HLA-C alleles having the fewest. When HLA alleles, especially DR and DQ, strongly co-occurred, attributing TCR associations to individual alleles was difficult. A further reported finding was that TCR beta sequences accurately predicted the HLA-A and HLA-B alleles for most subjects in the first cohort. In a later analysis, HLA-associated TCR beta chains were found to be more clonally expanded and to have lower generation probabilities than equally common non-associated chains. Cytomegalovirus status was reported to be diagnosed by the classifier with high specificity and sensitivity in both the original and validation cohorts. Immune exposure information for the cohort was limited to CMV serostatus. The presence/absence analyses assumed that sequencing depth was roughly uniform across donors, and that assumption may not be true.

V is cut by 6 bases and J by 4 bases, and the space between the germline ends is 21 bases. Taken from the germline V gene, the CDR1 and CDR2 loops are SGHVS and FNYEAQ. Spanning cysteine to phenylalanine, the CDR3 consists of 16 amino acids. Only the CDR3 portion is preserved as DNA: 48 bases, with reading frame beginning at the first base. A remark on this clone: The antigen this receptor binds is unknown. Per-base qualities were not stored, and no clone one base away is much larger.

Libraries were prepared through the immunoSEQ multiplex PCR assay. For the multiplex PCR, a mixture combining 60 forward primers for TCR Vbeta segments and 13 reverse primers for TCR Jbeta segments was used. Amplification of the CDR3 region of rearranged TCR beta genes was performed with a multiplex PCR assay on genomic DNA. The amplified TCR beta libraries were sequenced on the Illumina HiSeq System as 87-base-pair reads. The authors' pipeline ran thus. A later analysis tallied tens of millions of unique TCR beta chains across the approximately 670 repertoires, and approximately 12 million of those chains were shared by two or more donors. Raw reads were error-corrected and collapsed into unique sequences with a nearest-neighbor algorithm that merged closely related sequences to remove PCR and sequencing errors. Alignment of CDR3 sequences to IMGT reference sequences was used to assign V, D and J gene segments. For a sequence to be retained, a match of at least six nucleotides to both a V gene segment and a J gene segment was required. A rearrangement was called productive if the CDR3 had no stop codons and remained in frame with V and J, and every other rearrangement was called non-productive. Following IMGT convention, CDR3 was defined as the stretch from the second conserved V-encoded cysteine to the conserved J-encoded phenylalanine. The earlier analysis of fewer than 750 of the donors excluded sequences that lacked an unambiguous match to a single V gene segment. In an earlier analysis of 450 to 750 of the donors, a V segment was called functional when productive rearrangements were above 56.7%, and segregating when the standard deviation between donors exceeded 5%. A statistical classification framework was built to diagnose cytomegalovirus status from the catalog of TCR beta chain sequences. A later analysis assigned V and J genes by comparing TCR nucleotide sequences with IMGT/GENE-DB human TR gene sequences. Using the TCRdist pipeline, a later analysis assigned CDR3 sequences along with most-parsimonious VDJ recombination scenarios. A later analysis defined each TCR beta chain by its CDR3 amino acid sequence plus V-gene family, and excluded reads lacking a unique V-gene family. To address suspected cross-contamination and a sequencing artifact, a later analysis removed a few hundred highly shared, low-generation-probability nucleotide sequences. For each public chain, a later analysis derived a clonal expansion index from normalized ranks of inferred template counts within each repertoire. A later analysis computed generation probabilities with a VDJ recombination model fitted to out-of-frame rearrangements, and checked the results against IGoR. In a later analysis, TCR-TCR, TCR-HLA and TCR-CMV co-occurrence was scored with hypergeometric tests, and a repertoire-size bias correction was applied to TCR pairs. In a later analysis, false discovery rates were estimated by permuting HLA or CMV assignments 20 times. In a later analysis, co-occurring TCRs were grouped using DBSCAN, and TCRdist sequence similarity was added for clustering within HLA-allele-positive subsets. Repertoires with fewer than 30,000 or more than 120,000 public chains were left out of co-occurrence clustering, as were a few repertoires with anomalous nucleotide sharing. This is the immuneACCESS table as TCRdb keeps it, with only in-frame sequences that have V and J called. A part of the clones is gone; compared with another copy, unresolved V genes explain less than half, and the rest is unexplained. Clonal size and the V and J genes are those of that table, whereas D and trimming came from the DNA. In this sample the table shows around 91,000 clones, over 75% of which occur a single time. The ten top clones hold nearly 2.5% of the sample.

The cohort consisted of 670 or so healthy bone marrow donors. At the time of sampling, all cohort members were nominally healthy, though unrecorded immune exposures were likely present. The donor tested CMV seropositive and was one of the 289 seropositive cohort members. Every donor gave a peripheral blood sample, and the peripheral blood mononuclear cells from that sample were used for TCR beta sequencing. The Qiagen DNeasy Blood Extraction Kit was used to extract genomic DNA from the blood cell samples. The sequence links TRBV7-6 to TRBJ2-5; TRBD1 is a weak D gene call, 6 bases matching. The sequencing input was PBMCs. This TCR came from a male donor in good health and CMV-seropositive. The nucleotide sequence is given as TGTGCCAGCAGTCGAGCCCTCCAGGGGAACCTAGAGACCCAGTACTTC. Protein translation: CASSRALQGNLETQYF.